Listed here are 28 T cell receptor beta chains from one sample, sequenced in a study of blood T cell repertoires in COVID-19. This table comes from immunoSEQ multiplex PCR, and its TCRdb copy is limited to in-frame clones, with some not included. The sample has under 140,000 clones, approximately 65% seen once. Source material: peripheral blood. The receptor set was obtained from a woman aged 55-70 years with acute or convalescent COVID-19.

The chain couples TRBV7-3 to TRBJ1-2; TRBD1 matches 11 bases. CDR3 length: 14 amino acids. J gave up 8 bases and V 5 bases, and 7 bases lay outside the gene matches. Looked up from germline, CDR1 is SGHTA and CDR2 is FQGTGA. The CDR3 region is CASSAGQGATGYTF. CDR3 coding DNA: TGTGCCAGCAGCGCCGGACAGGGGGCGACGGGCTACACCTTC.

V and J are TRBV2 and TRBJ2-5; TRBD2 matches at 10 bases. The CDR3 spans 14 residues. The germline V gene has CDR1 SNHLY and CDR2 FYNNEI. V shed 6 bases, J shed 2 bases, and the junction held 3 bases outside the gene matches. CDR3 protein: CASRQAGGQETQYF. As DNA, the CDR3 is TGTGCCAGCAGACAAGCGGGGGGGCAAGAGACCCAGTACTTC. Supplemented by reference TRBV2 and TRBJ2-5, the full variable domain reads EPEVTQTPSHQVTQMGQEVILRCVPISNHLYFYWYRQILGQKVEFLVSFYNNEISEKSEIFDDQFSVERPDGSNFTLKIRSTKLEDSAMYFCASRQAGGQETQYFGPGTRLLVL.

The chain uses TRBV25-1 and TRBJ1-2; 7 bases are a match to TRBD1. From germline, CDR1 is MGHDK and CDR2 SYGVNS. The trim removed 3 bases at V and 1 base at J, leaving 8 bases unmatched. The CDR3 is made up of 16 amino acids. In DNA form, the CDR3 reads TGTGCCAGCAGTGATCCAGCCGGGACAGTTAACTATGGCTACACCTTC. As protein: CASSDPAGTVNYGYTF.

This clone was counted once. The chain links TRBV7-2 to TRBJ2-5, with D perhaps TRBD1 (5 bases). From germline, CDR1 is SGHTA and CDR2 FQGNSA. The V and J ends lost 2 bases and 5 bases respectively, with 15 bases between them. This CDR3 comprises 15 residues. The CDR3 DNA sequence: TGTGCCAGCAGCTTATCCTCGACAGTCCGGGAGACCCAGTACTTC. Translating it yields CASSLSSTVRETQYF.

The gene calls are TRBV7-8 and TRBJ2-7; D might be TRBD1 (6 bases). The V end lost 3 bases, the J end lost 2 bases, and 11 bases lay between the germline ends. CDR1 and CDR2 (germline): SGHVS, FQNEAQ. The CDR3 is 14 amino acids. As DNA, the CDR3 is TGTGCCAGCAGCTTGGATCGGACAGCCTACGAGCAGTACTTC. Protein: CASSLDRTAYEQYF. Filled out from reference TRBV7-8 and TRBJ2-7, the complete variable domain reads GAGVSQSPRYKVAKRGQDVALRCDPISGHVSLFWYQQALGQGPEFLTYFQNEAQLDKSGLPSDRFFAERPEGSVSTLKIQRTQQEDSAVYLCASSLDRTAYEQYFGPGTRLTVT.

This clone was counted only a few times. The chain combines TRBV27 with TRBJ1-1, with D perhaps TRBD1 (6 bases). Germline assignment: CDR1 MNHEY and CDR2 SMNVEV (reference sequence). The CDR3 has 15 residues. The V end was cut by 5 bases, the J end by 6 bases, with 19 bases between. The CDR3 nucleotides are TGTGCCAGCAGTGCGCCAACAACAGGGAGCGCTGAAGCTTTCTTT. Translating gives CASSAPTTGSAEAFF.

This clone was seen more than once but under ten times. CDR3: CASGLGRLKKLFF. The CDR3 DNA follows: TGTGCCAGCGGGTTGGGGAGACTGAAAAAACTGTTTTTT. The V and J genes are TRBV13 and TRBJ1-4; the D is unclear. The CDR3 extends over 13 amino acids. The V and J ends lost 8 bases and 9 bases respectively, with 16 bases between them. Germline loops: CDR1 PRHDT, CDR2 FYEKMQ (reference sequence). The variable domain in full, with the rest retrieved from reference TRBV13 and TRBJ1-4, is AAGVIQSPRHLIKEKRETATLKCYPIPRHDTVYWYQQGPGQDPQFLISFYEKMQSDKGSIPDRFSAQQFSDYHSELNMSSLELGDSALYFCASGLGRLKKLFFGSGTQLSVL.

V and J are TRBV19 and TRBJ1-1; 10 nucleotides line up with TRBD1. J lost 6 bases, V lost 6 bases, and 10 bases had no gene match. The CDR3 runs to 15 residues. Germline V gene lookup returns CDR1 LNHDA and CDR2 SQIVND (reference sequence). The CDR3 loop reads CASSLDRGGVAEAFF. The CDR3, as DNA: TGTGCCAGTAGCCTGGACAGGGGGGGTGTTGCTGAAGCTTTCTTT.

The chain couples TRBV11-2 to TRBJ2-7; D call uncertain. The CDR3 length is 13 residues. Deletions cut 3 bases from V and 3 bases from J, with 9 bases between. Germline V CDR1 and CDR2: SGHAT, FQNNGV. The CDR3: CASSFNEYYEQYF. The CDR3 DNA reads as TGTGCCAGCAGCTTCAATGAGTACTACGAGCAGTACTTC.

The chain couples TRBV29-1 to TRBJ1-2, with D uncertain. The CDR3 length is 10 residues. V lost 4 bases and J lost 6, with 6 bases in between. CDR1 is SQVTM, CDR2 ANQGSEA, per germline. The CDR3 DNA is TGCAGCGTTGGAGGAGATGGCTACACCTTC. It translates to CSVGGDGYTF.

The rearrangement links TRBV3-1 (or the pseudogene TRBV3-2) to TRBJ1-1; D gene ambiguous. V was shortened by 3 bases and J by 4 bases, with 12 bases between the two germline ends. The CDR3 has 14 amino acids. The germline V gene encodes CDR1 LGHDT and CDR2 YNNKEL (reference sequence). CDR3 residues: CASSQLVGGTEAFF. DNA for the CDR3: TGTGCCAGCAGCCAGCTTGTAGGCGGCACTGAAGCTTTCTTT.

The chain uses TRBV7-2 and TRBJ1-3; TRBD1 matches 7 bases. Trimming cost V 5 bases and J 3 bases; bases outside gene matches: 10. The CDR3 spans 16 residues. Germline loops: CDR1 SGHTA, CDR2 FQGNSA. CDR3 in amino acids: CASSNRQGGFGNTIYF. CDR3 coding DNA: TGTGCCAGCAGCAACCGACAGGGAGGTTTTGGAAACACCATATATTTT.

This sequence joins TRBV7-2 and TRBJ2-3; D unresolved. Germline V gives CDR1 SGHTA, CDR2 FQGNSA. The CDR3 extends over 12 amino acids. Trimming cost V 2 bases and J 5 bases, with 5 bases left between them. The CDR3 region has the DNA TGTGCCAGCAGCTTACGGTTAGATACGCAGTATTTT. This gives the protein CASSLRLDTQYF.

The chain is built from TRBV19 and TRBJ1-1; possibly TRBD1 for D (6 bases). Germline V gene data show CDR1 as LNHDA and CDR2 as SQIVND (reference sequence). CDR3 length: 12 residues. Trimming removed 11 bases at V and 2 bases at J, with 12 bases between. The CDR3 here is CAVKQGNTEAFF. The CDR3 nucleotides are TGTGCCGTCAAACAGGGAAACACTGAAGCTTTCTTT.

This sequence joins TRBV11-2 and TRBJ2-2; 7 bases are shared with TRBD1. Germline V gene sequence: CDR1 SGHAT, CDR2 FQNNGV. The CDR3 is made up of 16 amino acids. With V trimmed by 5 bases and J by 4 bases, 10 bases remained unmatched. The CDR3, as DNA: TGTGCCAGCAGCACCAACCCGGCAGGGGGCACCGGGGAGCTGTTTTTT. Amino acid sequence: CASSTNPAGGTGELFF.

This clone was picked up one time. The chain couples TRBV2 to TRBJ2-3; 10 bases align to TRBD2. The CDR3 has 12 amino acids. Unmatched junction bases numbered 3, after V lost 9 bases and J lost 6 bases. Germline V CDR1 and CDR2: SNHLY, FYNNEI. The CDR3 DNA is TGTGCCAGACTAGCGGGGCGGGATACGCAGTATTTT. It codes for CARLAGRDTQYF.

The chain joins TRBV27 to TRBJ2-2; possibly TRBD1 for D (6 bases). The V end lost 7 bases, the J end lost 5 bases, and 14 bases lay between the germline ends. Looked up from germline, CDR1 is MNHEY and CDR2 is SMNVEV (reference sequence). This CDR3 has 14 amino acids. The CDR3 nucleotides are TGTGCCAGCACATCGAACAGGGCGACCGGGGAGCTGTTTTTT. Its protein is CASTSNRATGELFF.

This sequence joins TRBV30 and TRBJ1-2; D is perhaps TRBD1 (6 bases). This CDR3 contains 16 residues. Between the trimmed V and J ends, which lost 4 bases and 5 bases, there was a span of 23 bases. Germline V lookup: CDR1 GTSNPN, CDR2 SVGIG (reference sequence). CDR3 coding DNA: TGTGCCTGGAATCCGGGGGGGGGCCAGAGGGCATATGGCTACACCTTC. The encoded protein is CAWNPGGGQRAYGYTF.

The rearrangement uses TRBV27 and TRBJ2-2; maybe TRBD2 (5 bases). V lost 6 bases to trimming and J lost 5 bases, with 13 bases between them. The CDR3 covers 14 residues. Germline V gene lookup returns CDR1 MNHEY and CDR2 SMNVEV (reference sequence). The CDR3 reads CASSQRRGTGELFF. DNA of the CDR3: TGTGCCAGCAGCCAACGACGCGGGACCGGGGAGCTGTTTTTT.

This chain's CDR3 is CATSRPGTSYEQYF. The CDR3 nucleotides read TGTGCCACCAGCAGACCCGGGACATCCTACGAGCAGTACTTC. The chain joins TRBV15 to TRBJ2-7; possibly TRBD1 for D (6 bases). This CDR3 has 14 amino acids. The germline V and J ends were trimmed by 2 bases and 1 base, with 9 bases remaining between them. Looked up from germline, CDR1 is LNHNV and CDR2 is YYDKDF (reference sequence).

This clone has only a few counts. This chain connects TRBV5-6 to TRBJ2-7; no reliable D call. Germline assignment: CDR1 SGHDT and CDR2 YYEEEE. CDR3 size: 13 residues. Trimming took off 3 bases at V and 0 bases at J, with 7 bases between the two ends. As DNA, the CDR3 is TGTGCCAGCAGCTACATAAGCTCCTACGAGCAGTACTTC. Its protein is CASSYISSYEQYF.

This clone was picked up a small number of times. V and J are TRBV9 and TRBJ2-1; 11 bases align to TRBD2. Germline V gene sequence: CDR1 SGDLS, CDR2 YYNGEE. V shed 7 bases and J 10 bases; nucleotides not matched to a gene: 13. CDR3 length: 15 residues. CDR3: CASAWTSGRGAEQFF. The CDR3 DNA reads TGTGCCAGCGCCTGGACTAGCGGGCGGGGGGCAGAGCAGTTCTTC.

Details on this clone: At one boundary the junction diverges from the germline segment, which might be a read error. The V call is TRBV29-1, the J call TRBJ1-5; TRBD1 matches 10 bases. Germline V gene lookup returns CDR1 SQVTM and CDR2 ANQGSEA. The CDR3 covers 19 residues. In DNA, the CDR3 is TGCAGCGTCGAAGCCGGGACAGGGGTTTCCAATTCCTCCAATCAGCCCCAGCATTTT. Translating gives CSVEAGTGVSNSSNQPQHF.

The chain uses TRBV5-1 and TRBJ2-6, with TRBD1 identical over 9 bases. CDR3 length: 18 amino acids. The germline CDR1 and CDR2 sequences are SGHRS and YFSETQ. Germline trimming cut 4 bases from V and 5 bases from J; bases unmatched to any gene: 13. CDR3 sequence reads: CASSTGGWDVYRANVLTF. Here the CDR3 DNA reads TGCGCCAGCAGCACAGGGGGCTGGGATGTGTATCGGGCCAACGTCCTGACTTTC.

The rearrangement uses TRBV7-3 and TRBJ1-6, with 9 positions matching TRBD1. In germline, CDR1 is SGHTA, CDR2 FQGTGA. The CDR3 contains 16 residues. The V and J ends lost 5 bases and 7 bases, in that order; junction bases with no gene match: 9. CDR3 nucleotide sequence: TGTGCCAGCAGCCGAGGGACAGGGCAAACGAATTCACCCCTCCACTTT. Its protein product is CASSRGTGQTNSPLHF.

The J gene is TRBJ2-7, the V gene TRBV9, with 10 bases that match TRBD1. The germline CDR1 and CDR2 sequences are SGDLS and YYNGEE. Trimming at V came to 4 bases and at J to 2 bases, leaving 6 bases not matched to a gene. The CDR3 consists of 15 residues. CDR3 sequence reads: CASSLGQGITYEQYF. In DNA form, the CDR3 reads TGTGCCAGCAGCTTGGGACAGGGGATTACCTACGAGCAGTACTTC.

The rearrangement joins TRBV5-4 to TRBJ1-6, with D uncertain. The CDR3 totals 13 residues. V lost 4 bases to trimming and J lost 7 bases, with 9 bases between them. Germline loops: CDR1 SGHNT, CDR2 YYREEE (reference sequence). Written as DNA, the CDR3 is TGTGCCAGCAGCACTGGGCTGAATTCACCCCTCCACTTT. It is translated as CASSTGLNSPLHF.

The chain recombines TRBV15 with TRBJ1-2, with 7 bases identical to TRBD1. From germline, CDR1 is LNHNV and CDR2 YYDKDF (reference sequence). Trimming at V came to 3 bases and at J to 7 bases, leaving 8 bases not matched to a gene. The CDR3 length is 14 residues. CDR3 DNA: TGTGCCACCAGCAGCCGACAGGGAACGGCTGGCTACACCTTC. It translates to CATSSRQGTAGYTF.